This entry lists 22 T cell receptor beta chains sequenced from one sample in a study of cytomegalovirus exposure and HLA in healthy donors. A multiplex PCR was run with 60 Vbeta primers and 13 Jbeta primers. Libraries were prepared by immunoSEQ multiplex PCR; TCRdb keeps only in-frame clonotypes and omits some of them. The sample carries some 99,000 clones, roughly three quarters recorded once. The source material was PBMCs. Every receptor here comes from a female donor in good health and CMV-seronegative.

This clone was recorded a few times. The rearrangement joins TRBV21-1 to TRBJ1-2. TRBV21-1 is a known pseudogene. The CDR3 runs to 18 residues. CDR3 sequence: CASCRLKRAGQANYGYTF. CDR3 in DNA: TGTGCCAGCTGCAGACTTAAACGAGCGGGACAAGCTAACTATGGCTACACCTTC.

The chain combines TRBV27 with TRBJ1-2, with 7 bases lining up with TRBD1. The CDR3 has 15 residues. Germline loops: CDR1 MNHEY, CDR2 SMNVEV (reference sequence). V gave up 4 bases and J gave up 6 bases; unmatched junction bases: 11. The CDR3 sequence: CASSYDDREINGYTF. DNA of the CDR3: TGTGCCAGCAGTTATGACGACAGGGAGATAAATGGCTACACCTTC.

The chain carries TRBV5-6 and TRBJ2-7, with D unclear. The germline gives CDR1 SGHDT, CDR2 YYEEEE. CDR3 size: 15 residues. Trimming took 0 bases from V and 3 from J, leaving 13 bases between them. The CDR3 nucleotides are TGTGCCAGCAGCTTGGGAAGAATCTTACTCTACGAGCAGTACTTC. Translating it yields CASSLGRILLYEQYF.

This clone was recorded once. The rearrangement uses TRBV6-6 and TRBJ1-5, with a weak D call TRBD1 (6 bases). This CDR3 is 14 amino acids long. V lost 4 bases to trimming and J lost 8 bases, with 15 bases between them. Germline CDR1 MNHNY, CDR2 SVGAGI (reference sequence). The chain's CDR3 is CASSFGQPLEPQHF. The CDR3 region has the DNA TGTGCCAGCAGTTTCGGACAGCCTTTGGAGCCCCAGCATTTT.

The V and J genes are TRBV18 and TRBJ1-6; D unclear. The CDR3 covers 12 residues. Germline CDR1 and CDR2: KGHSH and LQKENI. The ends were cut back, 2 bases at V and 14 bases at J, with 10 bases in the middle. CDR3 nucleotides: TGTGCCAGCTCACCATCCGGAGAGGCCCTCCACTTT. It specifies CASSPSGEALHF.

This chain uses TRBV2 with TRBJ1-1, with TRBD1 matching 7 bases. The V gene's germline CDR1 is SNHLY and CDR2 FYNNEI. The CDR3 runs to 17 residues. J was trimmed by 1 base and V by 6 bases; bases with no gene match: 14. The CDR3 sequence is CASSVPDRKQGNTEAFF. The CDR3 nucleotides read TGTGCCAGCAGCGTTCCGGACAGGAAACAGGGGAACACTGAAGCTTTCTTT.

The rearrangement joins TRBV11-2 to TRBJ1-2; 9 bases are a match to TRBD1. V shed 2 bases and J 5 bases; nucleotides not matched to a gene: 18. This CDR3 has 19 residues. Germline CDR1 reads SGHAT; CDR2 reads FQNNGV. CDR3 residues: CASSLRGDREAPTGYGYTF. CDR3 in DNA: TGTGCCAGCAGCTTACGTGGGGACAGGGAGGCCCCGACTGGATATGGCTACACCTTC.

The CDR3 spells CASSLDPGSYEQYF. DNA for the CDR3: TGTGCCAGCAGCTTGGATCCGGGTTCCTACGAGCAGTACTTC. The V gene is TRBV5-4, the J gene TRBJ2-7; D gene uncertain. This CDR3 spans 14 amino acids. The germline CDR1 and CDR2 sequences are SGHNT and YYREEE (reference sequence). V lost 0 bases, J lost 1 base, and 8 bases lay in between.

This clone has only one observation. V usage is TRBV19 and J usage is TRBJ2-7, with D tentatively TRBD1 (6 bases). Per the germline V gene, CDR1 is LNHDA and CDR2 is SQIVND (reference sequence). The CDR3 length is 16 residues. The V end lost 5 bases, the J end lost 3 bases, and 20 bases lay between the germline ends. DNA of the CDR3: TGTGCCAGTAGTTTATCATGGACAGTAGCGAACTACGAGCAGTACTTC. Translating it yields CASSLSWTVANYEQYF.

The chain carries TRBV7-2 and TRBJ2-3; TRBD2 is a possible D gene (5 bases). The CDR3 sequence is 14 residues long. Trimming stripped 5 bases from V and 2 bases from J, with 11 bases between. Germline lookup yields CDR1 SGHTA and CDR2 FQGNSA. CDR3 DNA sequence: TGTGCCAGCAGCGTCGGACTTACCACAGATACGCAGTATTTT. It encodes CASSVGLTTDTQYF.

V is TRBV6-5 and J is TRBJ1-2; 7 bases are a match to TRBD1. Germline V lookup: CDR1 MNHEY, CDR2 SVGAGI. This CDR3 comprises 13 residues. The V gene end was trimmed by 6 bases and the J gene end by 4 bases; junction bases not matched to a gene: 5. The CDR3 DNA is TGTGCCAGCAGGGCCGGACAGGCCTATGGCTACACCTTC. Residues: CASRAGQAYGYTF.

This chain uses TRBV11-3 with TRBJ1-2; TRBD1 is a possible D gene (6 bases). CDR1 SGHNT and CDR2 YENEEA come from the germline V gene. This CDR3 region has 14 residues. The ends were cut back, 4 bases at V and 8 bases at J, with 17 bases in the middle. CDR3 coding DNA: TGTGCCAGCAGCTCGAGCAGGGGCTCGTGGGGCTACACCTTC. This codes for CASSSSRGSWGYTF.

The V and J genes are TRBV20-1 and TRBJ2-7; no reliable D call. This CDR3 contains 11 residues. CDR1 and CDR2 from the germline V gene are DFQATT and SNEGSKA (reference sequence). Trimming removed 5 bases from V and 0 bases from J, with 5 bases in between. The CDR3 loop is CSASFSYEQYF. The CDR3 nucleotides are TGCAGTGCTTCCTTCTCCTACGAGCAGTACTTC.

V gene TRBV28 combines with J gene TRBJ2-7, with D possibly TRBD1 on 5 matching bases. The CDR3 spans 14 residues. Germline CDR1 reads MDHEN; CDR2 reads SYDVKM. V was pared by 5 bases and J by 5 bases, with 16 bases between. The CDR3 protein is CASSPQGCGNEQYF. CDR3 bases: TGTGCCAGCAGTCCTCAGGGATGCGGAAACGAGCAGTACTTC.

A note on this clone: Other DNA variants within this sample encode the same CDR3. The CDR3 reads CAISDGQGYGYTF. The CDR3 nucleotides read TGTGCCATCAGTGATGGGCAGGGCTATGGCTACACCTTC. The chain combines TRBV10-3 with TRBJ1-2; maybe TRBD1 (5 bases). V gave up 3 bases and J gave up 4 bases, with 9 bases separating them. Germline CDR1 ENHRY, CDR2 SYGVKD. This CDR3 has 13 amino acids.

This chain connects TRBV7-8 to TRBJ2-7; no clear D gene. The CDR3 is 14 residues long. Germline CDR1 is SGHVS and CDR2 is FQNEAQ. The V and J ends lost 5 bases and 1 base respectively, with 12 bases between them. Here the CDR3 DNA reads TGTGCCAGCAGCACTAATATGGGTTCCTACGAGCAGTACTTC. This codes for CASSTNMGSYEQYF.

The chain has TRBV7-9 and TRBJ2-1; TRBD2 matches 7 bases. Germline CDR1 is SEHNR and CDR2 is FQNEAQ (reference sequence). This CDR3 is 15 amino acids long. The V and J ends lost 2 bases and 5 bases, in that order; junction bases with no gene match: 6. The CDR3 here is CASSLKGGGDNEQFF. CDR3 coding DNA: TGTGCCAGCAGCTTAAAAGGCGGGGGAGACAATGAGCAGTTCTTC.

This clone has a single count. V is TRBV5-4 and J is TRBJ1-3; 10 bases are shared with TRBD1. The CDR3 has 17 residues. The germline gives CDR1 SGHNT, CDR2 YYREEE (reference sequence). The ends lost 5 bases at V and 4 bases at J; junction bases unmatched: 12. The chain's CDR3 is CASSSRDRGLTGNTIYF. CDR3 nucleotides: TGTGCCAGCAGTAGTCGGGACAGGGGATTAACAGGAAACACCATATATTTT.

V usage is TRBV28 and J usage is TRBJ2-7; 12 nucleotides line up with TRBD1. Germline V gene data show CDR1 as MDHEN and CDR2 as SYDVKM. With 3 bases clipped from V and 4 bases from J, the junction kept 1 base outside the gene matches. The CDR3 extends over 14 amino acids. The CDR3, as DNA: TGTGCCAGCAGTTTGGGACAGGGGGCTTACGAGCAGTACTTC. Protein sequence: CASSLGQGAYEQYF.

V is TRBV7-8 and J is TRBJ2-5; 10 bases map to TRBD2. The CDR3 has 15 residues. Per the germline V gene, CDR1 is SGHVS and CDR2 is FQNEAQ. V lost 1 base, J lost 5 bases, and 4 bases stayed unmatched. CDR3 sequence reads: CASSLGLAGVETQYF. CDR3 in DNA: TGTGCCAGCAGCTTAGGGCTAGCGGGAGTGGAGACCCAGTACTTC.

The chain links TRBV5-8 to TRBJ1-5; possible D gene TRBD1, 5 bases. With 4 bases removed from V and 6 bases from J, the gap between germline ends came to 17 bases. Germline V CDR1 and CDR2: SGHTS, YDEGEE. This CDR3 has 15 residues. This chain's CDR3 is CASSPLLQGGQPQHF. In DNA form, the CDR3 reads TGTGCCAGCAGCCCGCTATTGCAGGGTGGTCAGCCCCAGCATTTT.

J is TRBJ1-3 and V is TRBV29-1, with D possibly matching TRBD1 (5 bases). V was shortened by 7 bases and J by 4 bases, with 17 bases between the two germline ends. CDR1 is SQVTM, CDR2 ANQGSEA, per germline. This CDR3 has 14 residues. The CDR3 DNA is TGCAGCGCGGGAACGACGGGGGTCGGAAACACCATATATTTT. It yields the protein CSAGTTGVGNTIYF.